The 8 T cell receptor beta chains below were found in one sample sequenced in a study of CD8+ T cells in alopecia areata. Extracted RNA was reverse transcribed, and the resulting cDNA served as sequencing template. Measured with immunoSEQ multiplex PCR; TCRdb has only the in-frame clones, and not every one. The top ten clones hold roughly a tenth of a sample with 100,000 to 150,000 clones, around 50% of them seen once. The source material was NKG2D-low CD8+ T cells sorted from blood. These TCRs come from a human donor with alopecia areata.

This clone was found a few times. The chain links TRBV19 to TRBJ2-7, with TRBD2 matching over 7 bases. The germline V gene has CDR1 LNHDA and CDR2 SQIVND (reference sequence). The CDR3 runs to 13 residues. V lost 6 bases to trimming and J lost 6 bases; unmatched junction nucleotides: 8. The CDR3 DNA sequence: TGTGCCAGTAGACTGGGGTCGGGAGGCGAGCAGTACTTC. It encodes CASRLGSGGEQYF.

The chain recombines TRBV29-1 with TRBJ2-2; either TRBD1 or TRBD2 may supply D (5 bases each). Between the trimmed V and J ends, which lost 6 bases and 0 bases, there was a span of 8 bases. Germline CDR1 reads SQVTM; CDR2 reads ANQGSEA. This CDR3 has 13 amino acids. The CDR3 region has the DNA TGCAGCGTCGGGGCTTCGAACACCGGGGAGCTGTTTTTT. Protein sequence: CSVGASNTGELFF.

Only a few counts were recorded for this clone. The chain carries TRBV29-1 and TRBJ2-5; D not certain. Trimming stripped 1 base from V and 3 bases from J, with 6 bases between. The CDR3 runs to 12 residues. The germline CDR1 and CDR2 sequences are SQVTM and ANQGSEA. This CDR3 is CSVEGPEETQYF. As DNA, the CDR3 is TGCAGCGTTGAAGGCCCAGAAGAGACCCAGTACTTC.

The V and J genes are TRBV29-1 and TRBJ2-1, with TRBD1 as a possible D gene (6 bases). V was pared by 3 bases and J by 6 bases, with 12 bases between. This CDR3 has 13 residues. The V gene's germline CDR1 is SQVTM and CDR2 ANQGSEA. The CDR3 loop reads CSVDAGAGNEQFF. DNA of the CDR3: TGCAGCGTTGATGCAGGGGCCGGCAATGAGCAGTTCTTC.

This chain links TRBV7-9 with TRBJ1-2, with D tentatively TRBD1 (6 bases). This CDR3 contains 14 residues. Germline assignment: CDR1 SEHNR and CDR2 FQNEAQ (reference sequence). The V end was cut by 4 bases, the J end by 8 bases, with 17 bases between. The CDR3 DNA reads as TGTGCCAGCAGCTCTTCCGACAGGCTCGACGGCTACACCTTC. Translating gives CASSSSDRLDGYTF.

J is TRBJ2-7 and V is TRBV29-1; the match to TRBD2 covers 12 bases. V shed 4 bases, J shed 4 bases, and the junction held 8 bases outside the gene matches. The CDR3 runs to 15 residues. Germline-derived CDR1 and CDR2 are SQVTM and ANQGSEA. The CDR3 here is CSVVGTSGRFYEQYF. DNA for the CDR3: TGCAGCGTTGTGGGGACTAGCGGGCGTTTTTACGAGCAGTACTTC.

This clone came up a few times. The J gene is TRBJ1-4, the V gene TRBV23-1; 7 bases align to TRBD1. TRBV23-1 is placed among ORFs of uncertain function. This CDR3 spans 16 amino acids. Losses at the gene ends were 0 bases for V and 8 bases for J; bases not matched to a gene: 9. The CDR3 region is CASSQSLAGGWEKLFF. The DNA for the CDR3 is TGCGCCAGCAGTCAATCCTTGGCAGGGGGTTGGGAAAAACTGTTTTTT.

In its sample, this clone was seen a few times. The CDR3 nucleotides read TGTGCCAGCAGTTTACTAGTAGGAGATACGCAGTATTTT. Its translation is CASSLLVGDTQYF. The V and J genes are TRBV27 and TRBJ2-3; D not resolved. The CDR3 runs 13 residues. V lost 2 bases and J 5 bases, leaving 8 bases between the germline ends. Germline values: CDR1 MNHEY, CDR2 SMNVEV (reference sequence).